The 25 T cell receptor beta chains below were found in one sample sequenced in a study of blood T cell repertoires in COVID-19. Sequencing was performed with immunoSEQ multiplex PCR; in TCRdb, only in-frame clones are kept and a portion is missing. The data contain approximately 180,000 clones, roughly 80% of them singletons. Sequences were obtained from peripheral blood. Every receptor here comes from a woman over 75 with COVID-19, enrolled during active disease.

The chain couples TRBV11-2 to TRBJ1-2; 7 positions agree with TRBD1. The CDR3 sequence is 13 residues long. With 4 bases clipped from V and 8 bases from J, the junction kept 7 bases outside the gene matches. Germline V gene lookup returns CDR1 SGHAT and CDR2 FQNNGV. The DNA of the CDR3 is TGTGCCAGCAGCTGGAGGGGACAGAGGGGCTACACCTTC. This gives the protein CASSWRGQRGYTF. The full variable domain, with the rest looked up from reference TRBV11-2 and TRBJ1-2, is EAGVAQSPRYKIIEKRQSVAFWCNPISGHATLYWYQQILGQGPKLLIQFQNNGVVDDSQLPKDRFSAERLKGVDSTLKIQPAKLEDSAVYLCASSWRGQRGYTFGSGTRLTVV.

The chain has TRBV15 and TRBJ1-2, with D uncertain. The CDR3 has 16 amino acids. Germline assignment: CDR1 LNHNV and CDR2 YYDKDF (reference sequence). V lost 0 bases and J lost 0, with 11 bases in between. The CDR3 DNA reads as TGTGCCACCAGCAGAGATCTAGGCCCGCCTAACTATGGCTACACCTTC. Its translation is CATSRDLGPPNYGYTF.

Written as DNA, the CDR3 is TGTGCCAGCTCACCAGGCCCCGCGACAGGCTCCTACGAGCAGTACTTC. Translating gives CASSPGPATGSYEQYF. The chain recombines TRBV18 with TRBJ2-7, with a weak D call TRBD1 (6 bases). The CDR3 has 16 residues. The V gene lost 2 bases and the J gene lost 0 bases, with 14 bases spanning the gap. Germline V gene data show CDR1 as KGHSH and CDR2 as LQKENI. Drawing the rest from reference TRBV18 and TRBJ2-7, the complete variable domain is NAGVMQNPRHLVRRRGQEARLRCSPMKGHSHVYWYRQLPEEGLKFMVYLQKENIIDESGMPKERFSAEFPKEGPSILRIQQVVRGDSAAYFCASSPGPATGSYEQYFGPGTRLTVT.

The CDR3 protein is CASSRQGSLYNEQFF. The CDR3, as DNA: TGTGCCAGCTCACGTCAGGGATCCTTGTACAATGAGCAGTTCTTC. This rearrangement joins TRBV18 to TRBJ2-1; perhaps TRBD1 as D (5 bases). V was shortened by 4 bases and J by 4 bases, with 14 bases between the two germline ends. CDR1 KGHSH and CDR2 LQKENI come from the germline V gene. This CDR3 spans 15 amino acids.

This rearrangement joins TRBV6-5 to TRBJ2-1; 8 nucleotides align to TRBD1. The ends lost 6 bases at V and 6 bases at J; junction bases unmatched: 10. In germline, CDR1 is MNHEY, CDR2 SVGAGI. This CDR3 is built from 15 residues. In DNA form, the CDR3 reads TGTGCCAGCAGCCAGGACAGGGTGAAAGTCAATGAGCAGTTCTTC. Protein: CASSQDRVKVNEQFF.

This chain joins TRBV9 and TRBJ2-3, with 7 bases matching TRBD2. The CDR3 sequence is 16 residues long. V shed 0 bases, J shed 3 bases, and the junction held 7 bases outside the gene matches. Germline V gene lookup returns CDR1 SGDLS and CDR2 YYNGEE. CDR3 coding DNA: TGTGCCAGCAGCGTAGGGACGGGAGGAGGAACAGATACGCAGTATTTT. Translating gives CASSVGTGGGTDTQYF.

The rearrangement links TRBV5-6 to TRBJ1-6; 7 nucleotides agree with TRBD1. The CDR3 is made up of 14 amino acids. The germline V gene has CDR1 SGHDT and CDR2 YYEEEE. Trimming removed 5 bases from V and 9 bases from J; junction bases left unmatched: 8. The CDR3 DNA sequence: TGTGCCAGCAGTCTCCAGGGGGTTAGTTCACCCCTCCACTTT. It codes for CASSLQGVSSPLHF.

The sample holds one count of this clone. The junction and the germline gene differ at one end; a read error may be behind it. The gene calls are TRBV7-7 and TRBJ2-5; maybe TRBD2 (5 bases). The CDR3 runs 13 residues. Germline V gene data show CDR1 as SSHAT and CDR2 as FNYEAQ (reference sequence). CDR3 loop: CASSLAGSETQYF. In DNA, the CDR3 is TGTGCTAGCAGCTTAGCTGGGAGCGAGACCCAGTACTTC.

The chain couples TRBV3-1 (or the pseudogene TRBV3-2) to TRBJ1-1, with D possibly matching TRBD1 (6 bases). Between the trimmed V and J ends, which lost 1 base and 10 bases, there was a span of 10 bases. CDR3 length: 12 amino acids. The germline V gene has CDR1 LGHDT and CDR2 YNNKEL (reference sequence). The CDR3 spells CASSQVGGAAFF. The CDR3 coding sequence is TGTGCCAGCAGCCAAGTCGGGGGGGCAGCTTTCTTT.

V usage is TRBV19 and J usage is TRBJ2-1, with TRBD2 matching 9 bases. The CDR3 is 21 residues long. CDR1 and CDR2 (germline): LNHDA, SQIVND (reference sequence). With 2 bases clipped from V and 2 bases from J, the junction kept 19 bases outside the gene matches. The CDR3 DNA sequence: TGTGCCAGTAGTATATGGGCTGGTCCCGAGGGCGGGAGGGTCCCCTACAATGAGCAGTTCTTC. This codes for CASSIWAGPEGGRVPYNEQFF.

The rearrangement uses TRBV5-1 and TRBJ1-2, with 9 positions matching TRBD1. V was pared by 2 bases and J by 4 bases, with 9 bases of the junction left unmatched. Germline CDR1 and CDR2: SGHRS and YFSETQ. The CDR3 has 16 residues. The CDR3 protein is CASSLDGQGPSYGYTF. Here the CDR3 DNA reads TGCGCCAGCAGCTTAGACGGACAGGGGCCATCCTATGGCTACACCTTC.

The chain recombines TRBV19 with TRBJ1-2, with unresolved D. Between the trimmed V and J ends, which lost 2 bases and 10 bases, there was a span of 14 bases. Germline V gene lookup returns CDR1 LNHDA and CDR2 SQIVND (reference sequence). The CDR3 is 13 amino acids. The CDR3 sequence: CASSIREAFVYTF. The CDR3 DNA reads TGTGCCAGTAGTATAAGGGAGGCATTCGTCTACACCTTC.

DNA of the CDR3: TGTGCCAGCAGCTTAGCCGGGACAGTTGGAGAAAAACTGTTTTTT. Protein product: CASSLAGTVGEKLFF. This chain links TRBV7-8 with TRBJ1-4, with 7 bases fitting TRBD1. This CDR3 is 15 amino acids long. Germline V lookup: CDR1 SGHVS, CDR2 FQNEAQ. The ends lost 0 bases at V and 8 bases at J; junction bases unmatched: 6.

The J gene is TRBJ2-2, the V gene TRBV11-3, with TRBD2 as a possible D gene (6 bases). V was shortened by 7 bases and J by 10 bases, with 22 bases between the two germline ends. Germline CDR1 SGHNT, CDR2 YENEEA. The CDR3 covers 15 residues. The DNA of the CDR3 is TGTGCCAGCACCCAGGGTGGAGGGCTCACTGCGGAGCTGTTTTTT. This gives the protein CASTQGGGLTAELFF. Full variable domain (rest looked up from reference TRBV11-3 and TRBJ2-2): EAGVVQSPRYKIIEKKQPVAFWCNPISGHNTLYWYLQNLGQGPELLIRYENEEAVDDSQLPKDRFSAERLKGVDSTLKIQPAELGDSAVYLCASTQGGGLTAELFFGEGSRLTVL.

The chain uses TRBV28 and TRBJ2-7, with 9 bases fitting TRBD1. V trimming: 8 bases; J trimming: 4 bases; junction bases outside the gene matches: 12. The CDR3 is 15 residues long. Germline V gene data show CDR1 as MDHEN and CDR2 as SYDVKM. CDR3 sequence (DNA): TGTGCCAGCCGCTGGGTCCGGGGACAGGGTTACGAGCAGTACTTC. It translates to CASRWVRGQGYEQYF. Filled out from reference TRBV28 and TRBJ2-7, the complete variable domain reads DVKVTQSSRYLVKRTGEKVFLECVQDMDHENMFWYRQDPGLGLRLIYFSYDVKMKEKGDIPEGYSVSREKKERFSLILESASTNQTSMYLCASRWVRGQGYEQYFGPGTRLTVT.

In this sample, this clone turned up once. V and J are TRBV7-9 and TRBJ1-6; 10 bases are shared with TRBD1. Germline trimming cut 2 bases from V and 7 bases from J; bases unmatched to any gene: 5. The CDR3 runs to 16 residues. Germline lookup yields CDR1 SEHNR and CDR2 FQNEAQ (reference sequence). In nucleotides, the CDR3 is TGTGCCAGCAGCTTAAGTATGGGACAGGGGAATTCACCCCTCCACTTT. Translated: CASSLSMGQGNSPLHF. Combining the CDR3 with reference TRBV7-9 and TRBJ1-6 gives the whole variable domain DTGVSQNPRHKITKRGQNVTFRCDPISEHNRLYWYRQTLGQGPEFLTYFQNEAQLEKSRLLSDRFSAERPKGSFSTLEIQRTEQGDSAMYLCASSLSMGQGNSPLHFGNGTRLTVT.

This rearrangement joins TRBV19 to TRBJ2-7, with a tentative D call TRBD2 (5 bases). The CDR3 contains 13 residues. Trimming left V 4 bases short and J 6 bases short, with 13 bases between. Germline V gene lookup returns CDR1 LNHDA and CDR2 SQIVND (reference sequence). For the CDR3, the DNA is TGTGCCAGTAGTAGCCGCCCTAGCCCCGAGCAGTACTTC. Translated, it gives CASSSRPSPEQYF.

This chain links TRBV6-5 with TRBJ2-6; tentative D call: TRBD2 (5 bases). The V gene lost 10 bases and the J gene lost 0 bases, with 7 bases spanning the gap. Germline V gene data show CDR1 as MNHEY and CDR2 as SVGAGI. CDR3 length equals 13 residues. As DNA, the CDR3 is TGTGCCACCCGGGACTCTGGGGCCAACGTCCTGACTTTC. It translates to CATRDSGANVLTF.

A note on this clone: Other DNA sequences in this sample translate to the same CDR3. Written as DNA, the CDR3 is TGTGCCAGTAGGGGGGGATATCAGCCCCAGCATTTT. Its protein product is CASRGGYQPQHF. The rearrangement links TRBV19 to TRBJ1-5; the D gene is possibly TRBD1 (5 bases). CDR1 and CDR2 from the germline V gene are LNHDA and SQIVND (reference sequence). The CDR3 runs 12 residues. Deletions cut 6 bases from V and 5 bases from J, with 8 bases between.

This clone has only a few counts. This sequence joins TRBV5-1 and TRBJ2-1; TRBD2 might be the D (6 bases). The germline V gene encodes CDR1 SGHRS and CDR2 YFSETQ. Trimming cost V 2 bases and J 4 bases, with 13 bases left between them. The CDR3 length is 15 residues. This CDR3 is CASSFGTQSYNEQFF. The CDR3 bases are TGCGCCAGCAGCTTCGGGACTCAATCTTACAATGAGCAGTTCTTC. Full variable domain (missing parts from reference TRBV5-1 and TRBJ2-1): KAGVTQTPRYLIKTRGQQVTLSCSPISGHRSVSWYQQTPGQGLQFLFEYFSETQRNKGNFPGRFSGRQFSNSRSEMNVSTLELGDSALYLCASSFGTQSYNEQFFGPGTRLTVL.

This chain uses TRBV2 with TRBJ1-6; 7 bases match TRBD1. CDR1 SNHLY and CDR2 FYNNEI come from the germline V gene. The CDR3 covers 18 residues. Unmatched junction bases numbered 13, after V lost 1 base and J lost 7 bases. The CDR3 sequence is CASSEGGGLGSRNSPLHF. CDR3 bases: TGTGCCAGCAGTGAAGGAGGGGGCCTAGGCTCGCGCAATTCACCCCTCCACTTT.

The J gene is TRBJ2-7, the V gene TRBV27; 7 positions agree with TRBD1. V shed 3 bases and J 4 bases; nucleotides not matched to a gene: 9. Germline V gene sequence: CDR1 MNHEY, CDR2 SMNVEV (reference sequence). The CDR3 runs 15 residues. The DNA for the CDR3 is TGTGCCAGCAGTTTGGTACAGGGGCCCTGGTACGAGCAGTACTTC. Protein: CASSLVQGPWYEQYF.

The chain employs TRBV9 and TRBJ1-2, with a tentative D call TRBD1 (6 bases). The V end lost 4 bases, the J end lost 4 bases, and 17 bases lay between the germline ends. The CDR3 contains 15 residues. Germline V gives CDR1 SGDLS, CDR2 YYNGEE. CDR3 coding DNA: TGTGCCAGCAGCCCCTCACAGGGTTCGACCTATGGCTACACCTTC. Amino acid sequence: CASSPSQGSTYGYTF.

This clone was seen just once. The rearrangement joins TRBV3-1 (or the pseudogene TRBV3-2) to TRBJ2-1, with D possibly TRBD2 on 6 matching bases. The germline V gene has CDR1 LGHDT and CDR2 YNNKEL (reference sequence). With 4 bases removed from V and 12 bases from J, the gap between germline ends came to 19 bases. This CDR3 has 14 residues. CDR3 residues: CASSLMSDMGGQFF. In nucleotides, the CDR3 is TGTGCCAGCAGCCTCATGTCCGACATGGGGGGGCAGTTCTTC.

CDR3 protein: CASSDVGGAKNIQYF. CDR3 sequence (DNA): TGTGCCAGCAGTGACGTTGGGGGGGCCAAAAACATTCAGTACTTC. V usage is TRBV6-1 and J usage is TRBJ2-4; D perhaps matches TRBD2 (6 bases). Per the germline V gene, CDR1 is MNHNS and CDR2 is SASEGT. The CDR3 has 15 residues. Deletions cut 3 bases from V and 1 base from J, with 10 bases between.